These T cell receptor beta chains were read from a single sample in a study of blood T cell repertoires in COVID-19. Some clones are missing from TCRdb's copy, which holds only in-frame ones; the method was immunoSEQ multiplex PCR. There are roughly 280,000 clones in the sample; around 87% occur only once, and over 5% lies in the top ten. Sequenced input: peripheral blood. Every receptor here comes from a woman aged 55-70 years with COVID-19, enrolled during active disease. The CDR3 runs from the conserved cysteine through the conserved F or W. A D gene is named only where the DNA matches it firmly. Some rows have no size entry. The others give once, few or many, or a class for an expanded clone.

j_gene: TRBJ1-5
abundance: .
d_gene: .
v_gene: TRBV2
CDR3nt: TGTGCCAGCAGTAGAACAGGGTTGGGTAATAGCAATCAGCCCCAGCATTTT
CDR3aa: CASSRTGLGNSNQPQHF

j_gene: TRBJ1-3
abundance: .
d_gene: TRBD1
v_gene: TRBV19
CDR3nt: TGTGCCAGCGATATCGGGACAGGGGAAGCCTTCTCTGGAAACACCATATATTTT
CDR3aa: CASDIGTGEAFSGNTIYF

j_gene: TRBJ2-3
abundance: .
d_gene: TRBD2
v_gene: TRBV15
CDR3nt: TGTGCCACCAGCAGGGGGGTTAGCGGGATCACAGATACGCAGTATTTT
CDR3aa: CATSRGVSGITDTQYF

j_gene: TRBJ1-2
abundance: .
d_gene: .
v_gene: TRBV19
CDR3nt: TGTGCCAGTACCCAATCCCCCCGGACGGACAGAGGCGGCTACACCTTC
CDR3aa: CASTQSPRTDRGGYTF

j_gene: TRBJ1-1
abundance: .
d_gene: TRBD1
v_gene: TRBV18
CDR3nt: TGTGCCAGCTCACCGGGACAGAGAATGGGCACTGAAGCTTTCTTT
CDR3aa: CASSPGQRMGTEAFF

j_gene: TRBJ2-5
abundance: .
d_gene: TRBD2
v_gene: TRBV27
CDR3nt: TGTGCCAGCAGTTCGGGGGCTCTAGCGGGAGCCGGGGCGGAGACCCAGTACTTC
CDR3aa: CASSSGALAGAGAETQYF

j_gene: TRBJ1-2
abundance: .
d_gene: .
v_gene: TRBV20-1
CDR3nt: TGCAGTGCTAGTAGCCCCCGGGGAGAGTCTAACTATGGCTACACCTTC
CDR3aa: CSASSPRGESNYGYTF

j_gene: TRBJ2-7
abundance: .
d_gene: TRBD1
v_gene: TRBV7-2
CDR3nt: TGTGCCAGCAGCTTAGAGCGACAGGGGGGGTACGAGCAGTACTTC
CDR3aa: CASSLERQGGYEQYF

j_gene: TRBJ2-7
abundance: .
d_gene: TRBD1
v_gene: TRBV27
CDR3nt: TGTGCCAGCAGTAAAGGCGGACAGGGTCCCTACGAGCAGTACTTC
CDR3aa: CASSKGGQGPYEQYF

j_gene: TRBJ1-2
abundance: .
d_gene: TRBD1
v_gene: TRBV18
CDR3nt: TGTGCCAGCTCACTAAGGACAGGAGCCTCTAACTATGGCTACACCTTC
CDR3aa: CASSLRTGASNYGYTF

j_gene: TRBJ1-1
abundance: .
d_gene: .
v_gene: TRBV29-1
CDR3nt: TGCAGCGTTGGCGAACAGGGCGCCTCTGAAGCTTTCTTT
CDR3aa: CSVGEQGASEAFF

j_gene: TRBJ1-1
abundance: .
d_gene: .
v_gene: TRBV28
CDR3nt: TGTGCCAGCCGCAATACAGGGAACACTGAAGCTTTCTTT
CDR3aa: CASRNTGNTEAFF

j_gene: TRBJ2-6
abundance: .
d_gene: .
v_gene: TRBV5-1
CDR3nt: TGCGCCAGCAGCTTGGTAGCAGGGGCCAACGTCCTGACTTTC
CDR3aa: CASSLVAGANVLTF

j_gene: TRBJ1-2
abundance: once
d_gene: TRBD1
v_gene: TRBV2
CDR3nt: TGTGCCAGCAGTGTATTGGGACAGCCCCGTTACTATGGCTACACCTTC
CDR3aa: CASSVLGQPRYYGYTF

j_gene: TRBJ1-2
abundance: few
d_gene: .
v_gene: TRBV9
CDR3nt: TGTGCCAGCAGCGTAGCAGACAGAGTGAGCTATGGCTACACCTTC
CDR3aa: CASSVADRVSYGYTF

j_gene: TRBJ2-1
abundance: .
d_gene: .
v_gene: TRBV6-2/TRBV6-3
CDR3nt: TGTGCCAGCAACCCGGGCCTATACAATGAGCAGTTCTTC
CDR3aa: CASNPGLYNEQFF

j_gene: TRBJ2-7
abundance: .
d_gene: TRBD1
v_gene: TRBV11-2
CDR3nt: TGTGCCAGCAGCTTAGTACGGACAGGTTCCTACGAGCAGTACTTC
CDR3aa: CASSLVRTGSYEQYF

j_gene: TRBJ2-7
abundance: .
d_gene: .
v_gene: TRBV7-2
CDR3nt: TGTGCCAGCAGCTTAGCGGTGGGAGGTGTCTACGAGCAGTACTTC
CDR3aa: CASSLAVGGVYEQYF

j_gene: TRBJ1-5
abundance: .
d_gene: TRBD1
v_gene: TRBV2
CDR3nt: TGTGCCAGCACGGGACAGGGCAATCAGCCCCAGCATTTT
CDR3aa: CASTGQGNQPQHF

j_gene: TRBJ2-5
abundance: once
d_gene: TRBD2
v_gene: TRBV4-1
CDR3nt: TGCGCCAGCAGCCCCAACTCAGCTAGCGGGTGGGGGGAGACCCAGTACTTC
CDR3aa: CASSPNSASGWGETQYF

j_gene: TRBJ2-7
abundance: few
d_gene: .
v_gene: TRBV30
CDR3nt: TGTGCCTTGGAAAGGGTGCGGGACGCCCAGGGGCAGTACTTC
CDR3aa: CALERVRDAQGQYF

j_gene: TRBJ1-2
abundance: .
d_gene: TRBD1
v_gene: TRBV29-1
CDR3nt: TGCAGCGTTGGGGTGACAGGGCAGTGGGGCTACACCTTC
CDR3aa: CSVGVTGQWGYTF

j_gene: TRBJ1-2
abundance: .
d_gene: TRBD1
v_gene: TRBV28
CDR3nt: TGTGCCAGCAGCTCACCAGGGGGTCGCTATGGCTACACCTTC
CDR3aa: CASSSPGGRYGYTF

j_gene: TRBJ1-1
abundance: once
d_gene: .
v_gene: TRBV6-5
CDR3nt: TGTGCCAGCAGCCGATCGGTGGAGAGGGAAGCTTTCTTT
CDR3aa: CASSRSVEREAFF

j_gene: TRBJ2-5
abundance: few
d_gene: TRBD2
v_gene: TRBV5-5
CDR3nt: TGTGCCAGCAGCTTGAGGACTAGCGGGAGCGGAGGACAAGAGACCCAGTACTTC
CDR3aa: CASSLRTSGSGGQETQYF

j_gene: TRBJ2-7
abundance: .
d_gene: TRBD2
v_gene: TRBV15
CDR3nt: TGTGCCACCAGCAGAGATAGCGGGAGCTCCTACGAGCAGTACTTC
CDR3aa: CATSRDSGSSYEQYF

j_gene: TRBJ2-5
abundance: .
d_gene: TRBD2
v_gene: TRBV5-6
CDR3nt: TGTGCCAGCAGCCTTGGGCGGGAGGACCTCCAAGAGACCCAGTACTTC
CDR3aa: CASSLGREDLQETQYF

j_gene: TRBJ2-5
abundance: .
d_gene: TRBD1
v_gene: TRBV27
CDR3nt: TGTGCCAGCAGTAGATTCTCGGGACAGGGGGTGGAGACCCAGTACTTC
CDR3aa: CASSRFSGQGVETQYF

j_gene: TRBJ2-7
abundance: .
d_gene: TRBD1
v_gene: TRBV10-3
CDR3nt: TGTGCCATCAGTGGGGACAGGGGCTCCTACGAGCAGTACTTC
CDR3aa: CAISGDRGSYEQYF

j_gene: TRBJ2-7
abundance: .
d_gene: .
v_gene: TRBV19
CDR3nt: TGTGCCAGTAGTATGTGGGGGCCGCACTACGAGCAGTACTTC
CDR3aa: CASSMWGPHYEQYF

j_gene: TRBJ2-1
abundance: .
d_gene: .
v_gene: TRBV7-2
CDR3nt: TGTGCCAGCAGCACTCAGGGCCGAAATAACAATGAGCAGTTCTTC
CDR3aa: CASSTQGRNNNEQFF